The 8 T cell receptor beta chains below all came from one sample that was sequenced in a study of CD8+CD57+ T cells in acquired aplastic anemia (dated by TCRdb to 2016 to 2019). Sequencing instrument: Illumina HiSeq 2000. TCR beta VDJ combination and CDR3 sequence profiling used genomic DNA as the template. TCRdb ran its own pipeline on the public reads, namely fastp trimming at Q25 and MiXCR clone calling, and kept in-frame beta chains. Here each entry gathers all rows of one CDR3 protein and keeps the most common genes and DNA. The sample data list 180,000 or so distinct CDR3 sequences, and about 45% of these were observed just once. The top ten constitute 0.85% to 1.3% of the sample. Expansion of CD8+CD57+ cells had been shown by flow cytometry in the patients chosen for sequencing. Sequenced: sorted CD4+, CD8+, or CD8+CD57+ T cells (not recorded which) from PBMCs. The receptors originated from a human donor with aplastic anemia.

This clonotype was detected a few times. This sequence joins TRBV10-3 and TRBJ1-5; 11 bases are a match to TRBD1. The CDR3 is 15 residues long. Germline CDR1 and CDR2: ENHRY and SYGVKD. V shed 3 bases, J shed 5 bases, and the junction held 3 bases outside the gene matches. DNA for the CDR3: TGTGCCATCAGTGACGGGACAGGGGGACATCAGCCCCAGCATTTT. Encoded protein: CAISDGTGGHQPQHF.

This clonotype occurred many times. V usage is TRBV20-1 and J usage is TRBJ1-1; perhaps TRBD1 as D (6 bases). Deletions cut 5 bases from V and 7 bases from J, with 11 bases between. The germline V gene encodes CDR1 DFQATT and CDR2 SNEGSKA (reference sequence). This CDR3 has 11 residues. This chain's CDR3 is CSAARGSEAFF. Written as DNA, the CDR3 is TGCAGTGCTGCTAGGGGGAGTGAAGCTTTCTTT.

This clonotype was found many times. The J gene is TRBJ1-2, the V gene TRBV4-2, with 9 bases fitting TRBD1. Germline V gene data show CDR1 as LGHNA and CDR2 as YNFKEQ. The CDR3 is made up of 19 amino acids. After removal of 0 bases from V and 5 bases from J, the junction contained 16 bases not matched to a gene. CDR3 bases: TGTGCCAGCAGCCAAGATCCCGTCATGTTCGGGACAGGGTCTTATGGCTACACCTTC. Its translation: CASSQDPVMFGTGSYGYTF.

In regard to this clonotype: Germline is not matched at one junction end, which may reflect a read error. The chain uses TRBV3-1 and TRBJ2-1; D unclear. The CDR3 contains 17 residues. Germline V gene data show CDR1 as LGHDT and CDR2 as YNNKEL (reference sequence). CDR3 sequence reads: CASSQDFGLVVYNEQFF. DNA of the CDR3: TGTGCCAGCAGCCAAGATTTCGGGCTAGTGGTATACAATGAACAGTTCTTC.

About this clonotype: A much more abundant neighbour one base away suggests this may be a read error. The chain has TRBV11-3 and TRBJ1-1; D might be TRBD1 (6 bases). CDR1 SGHNT and CDR2 YENEEA come from the germline V gene. The CDR3 has 12 residues. Trimming cost V 8 bases and J 8 bases, with 15 bases left between them. The CDR3 sequence is CASGSEGTEAFF. DNA of the CDR3: TGTGCCAGCGGCTCAGAGGGGACAGAAGCTTTCTTT.

In regard to this clonotype: One junction end does not reproduce the germline sequence, and a read error may be involved. The chain uses TRBV10-1 and TRBJ1-6; 10 positions agree with TRBD1. From germline, CDR1 is WNHNN and CDR2 SYGVQD (reference sequence). The CDR3 runs 14 residues. The CDR3 region is CASSRTGGNQPLHF. The CDR3 DNA follows: TGTGCCAGCAGCCGGACAGGGGGAAATCAGCCCCTCCACTTT.

The chain links TRBV10-3 to TRBJ2-5; 10 bases align to TRBD2. The closer fit of TRBJ2-7 to the DNA end suggests the J call may be wrong. In germline, CDR1 is ENHRY, CDR2 SYGVKD. The CDR3 sequence is 16 residues long. CDR3 DNA sequence: TGTGCCATCAAACCAGGGACTAGCGTGTACTCCTACGAGCAGTACTTC. Encoded protein: CAIKPGTSVYSYEQYF.

This clonotype was picked up many times. The chain joins TRBV19 to TRBJ2-5, with a tentative D call TRBD2 (6 bases). Germline V gene data show CDR1 as LNHDA and CDR2 as SQIVND (reference sequence). CDR3 length equals 13 residues. V gave up 10 bases and J gave up 4 bases, with 16 bases separating them. In DNA, the CDR3 is TGTGCCACAACCCGGAGGCGGGGAGAGACCCAGTACTTC. Translated: CATTRRRGETQYF. Together with reference TRBV19 and TRBJ2-5, the CDR3 gives the full variable domain: DGGITQSPKYLFRKEGQNVTLSCEQNLNHDAMYWYRQDPGQGLRLIYYSQIVNDFQKGDIAEGYSVSREKKESFPLTVTSAQKNPTAFYLCATTRRRGETQYFGPGTRLLVL.